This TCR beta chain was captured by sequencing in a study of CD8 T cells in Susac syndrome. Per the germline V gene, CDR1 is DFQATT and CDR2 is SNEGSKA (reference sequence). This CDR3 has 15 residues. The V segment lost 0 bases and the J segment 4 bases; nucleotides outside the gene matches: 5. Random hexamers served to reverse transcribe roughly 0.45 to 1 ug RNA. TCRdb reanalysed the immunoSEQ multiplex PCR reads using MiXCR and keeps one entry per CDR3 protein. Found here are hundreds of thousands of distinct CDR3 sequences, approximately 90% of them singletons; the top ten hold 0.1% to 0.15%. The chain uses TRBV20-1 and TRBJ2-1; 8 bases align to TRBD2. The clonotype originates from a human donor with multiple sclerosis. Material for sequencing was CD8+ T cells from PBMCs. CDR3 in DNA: TGCAGTGCTAGAGATCCAGCGGGGGTATACAATGAGCAGTTCTTC. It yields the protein CSARDPAGVYNEQFF.